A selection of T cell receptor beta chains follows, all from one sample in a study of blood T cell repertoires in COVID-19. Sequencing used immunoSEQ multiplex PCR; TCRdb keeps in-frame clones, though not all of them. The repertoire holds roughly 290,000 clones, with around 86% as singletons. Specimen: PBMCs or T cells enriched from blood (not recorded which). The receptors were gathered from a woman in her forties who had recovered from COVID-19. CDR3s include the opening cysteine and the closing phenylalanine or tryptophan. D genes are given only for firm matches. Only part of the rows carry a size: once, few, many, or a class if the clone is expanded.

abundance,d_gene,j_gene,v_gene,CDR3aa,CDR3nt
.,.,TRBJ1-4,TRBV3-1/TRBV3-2,CASSFRVQGSEKLFF,TGTGCCAGCAGCTTCAGGGTACAGGGCTCTGAAAAACTGTTTTTT
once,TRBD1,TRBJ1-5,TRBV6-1,CASSGDSWNSNQPQHF,TGTGCCAGCAGTGGGGACAGCTGGAACAGCAATCAGCCCCAGCATTTT
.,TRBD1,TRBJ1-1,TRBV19,CASSTTGVSTEAFF,TGTGCCAGTAGTACCACAGGGGTGAGCACTGAAGCTTTCTTT
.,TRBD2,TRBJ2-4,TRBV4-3,CASSLRSGGPQGNIQYF,TGCGCCAGCAGCCTCCGATCGGGGGGGCCCCAGGGGAACATTCAGTACTTC
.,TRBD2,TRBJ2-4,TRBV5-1,CASSLDTSGSINIQYF,TGCGCCAGCAGCTTGGATACTAGCGGGAGTATAAACATTCAGTACTTC
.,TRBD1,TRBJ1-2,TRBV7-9,CASSSGQGARGYTF,TGTGCCAGCAGCTCGGGACAGGGGGCGAGGGGCTACACCTTC
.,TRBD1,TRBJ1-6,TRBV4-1,CASSQLWDRGGSPLHF,TGCGCCAGCAGCCAACTTTGGGACAGGGGCGGGTCACCCCTCCACTTT
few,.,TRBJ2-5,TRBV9,CASNSRGAEQETQYF,TGTGCCAGCAACAGTCGGGGGGCTGAGCAAGAGACCCAGTACTTC
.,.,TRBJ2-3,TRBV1,CTSSPRTDTQYF,TGCACCAGCAGCCCCAGAACAGATACGCAGTATTTT
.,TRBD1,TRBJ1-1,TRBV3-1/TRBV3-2,CASSQDWQGVTEAFF,TGTGCCAGCAGCCAAGATTGGCAGGGGGTCACTGAAGCTTTCTTT
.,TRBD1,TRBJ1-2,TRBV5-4,CASSQRDRILYGYTF,TGTGCCAGCAGCCAACGGGACAGGATCTTATATGGCTACACCTTC
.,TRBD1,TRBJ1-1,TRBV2,CASSENRGPETEAFF,TGTGCCAGCAGTGAGAACAGGGGGCCGGAGACTGAAGCTTTCTTT
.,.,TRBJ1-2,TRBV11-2,CASSHPGQNYTF,TGTGCCAGCAGTCACCCCGGACAGAACTACACCTTC
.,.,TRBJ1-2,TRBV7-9,CASSSYTGYGYTF,TGTGCCAGCAGCTCCTATACAGGCTATGGCTACACCTTC
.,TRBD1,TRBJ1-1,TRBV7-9,CASSPGWGQEYTEAFF,TGTGCCAGCAGCCCAGGTTGGGGACAGGAGTACACTGAAGCTTTCTTT
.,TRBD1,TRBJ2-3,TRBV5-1,CASSGDGQGATDTQYF,TGCGCCAGCAGCGGGGATGGACAGGGGGCTACAGATACGCAGTATTTT
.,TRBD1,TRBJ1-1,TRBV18,CASSRNQDRANTEAFF,TGTGCCAGCTCACGAAACCAAGACAGGGCGAACACTGAAGCTTTCTTT
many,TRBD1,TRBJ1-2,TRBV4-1,CASSQGQGLRVGGYTF,TGCGCCAGCAGCCAAGGACAGGGTCTTCGGGTGGGTGGCTACACCTTC
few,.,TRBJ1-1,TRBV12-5,CASGTGTNTEAFF,TGTGCTAGTGGCACAGGGACGAACACTGAAGCTTTCTTT
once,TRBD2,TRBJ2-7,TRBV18,CASSPTSGRARTYEQYF,TGTGCCAGCTCGCCGACTAGCGGGAGGGCCCGGACCTACGAGCAGTACTTC
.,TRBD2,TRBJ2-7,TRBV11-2,CASSLSTSATYEQYF,TGTGCCAGCAGCTTAAGTACTAGCGCAACCTACGAGCAGTACTTC
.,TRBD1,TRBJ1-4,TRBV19,CASSEGAGEKLFF,TGTGCCAGTAGTGAGGGGGCTGGGGAAAAACTGTTTTTT
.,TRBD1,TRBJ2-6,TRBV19,CASSIGTAGANVLTF,TGTGCCAGTAGCATAGGGACAGCTGGGGCCAACGTCCTGACTTTC
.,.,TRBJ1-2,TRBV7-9,CASSLADRYYGYTF,TGTGCCAGCAGCTTAGCCGATAGATACTATGGCTACACCTTC
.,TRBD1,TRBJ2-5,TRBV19,CASSIGGTGGQETQYF,TGTGCCAGTAGTATAGGAGGGACAGGGGGACAAGAGACCCAGTACTTC
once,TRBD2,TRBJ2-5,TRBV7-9,CASSPRASGTQYF,TGTGCCAGCAGCCCCCGGGCTAGCGGGACCCAGTACTTC
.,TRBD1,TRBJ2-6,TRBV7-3,CASSLTPPDRAPSGANVLTF,TGTGCCAGCAGCTTAACCCCTCCCGACAGGGCTCCCTCTGGGGCCAACGTCCTGACTTTC
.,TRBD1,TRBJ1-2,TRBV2,CASSARQGTNYGYTF,TGTGCCAGCAGTGCTCGACAGGGGACTAACTATGGCTACACCTTC
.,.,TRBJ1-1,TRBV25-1,CASRRGMNTEAFF,TGTGCCAGCAGGAGAGGCATGAACACTGAAGCTTTCTTT
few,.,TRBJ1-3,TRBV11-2,CASSLPLQGSTIYF,TGTGCCAGCAGCTTACCCCTACAGGGAAGCACCATATATTTT